The present TCR beta chain was sequenced within a study of human T cells and chemical hapten exposure. V was trimmed by 6 bases and J by 3 bases, leaving 18 bases between them. The CDR3 is made up of 15 amino acids. The V gene's germline CDR1 is MNHEY and CDR2 SMNVEV (reference sequence). TCRdb independently ran MiXCR on the RACE reads; one entry per CDR3 protein. The profile shows around 120,000 distinct CDR3 sequences, around an eighth of them singletons. The time point denotes: patch test 1, 2 weeks after DPC sensitization. The treatment: therapeutic diphenylcyclopropenone sensitization with weekly scalp DPC.

The specimen comprised whole blood, sampled in connection with sensitization to the hapten diphenylcyclopropenone (DPC). The J gene is TRBJ2-7, the V gene TRBV27, with D perhaps assigned TRBD1 or TRBD2 (5 bases each). The sequence was collected from a woman in her forties or fifties with alopecia areata. Some clones in this sample may be carry-over from other donors' samples. Here the CDR3 DNA reads TGTGCCAGCAGCCTATCCGGGACCTATCTCTACGAGCAGTACTTC. Encoded protein: CASSLSGTYLYEQYF.